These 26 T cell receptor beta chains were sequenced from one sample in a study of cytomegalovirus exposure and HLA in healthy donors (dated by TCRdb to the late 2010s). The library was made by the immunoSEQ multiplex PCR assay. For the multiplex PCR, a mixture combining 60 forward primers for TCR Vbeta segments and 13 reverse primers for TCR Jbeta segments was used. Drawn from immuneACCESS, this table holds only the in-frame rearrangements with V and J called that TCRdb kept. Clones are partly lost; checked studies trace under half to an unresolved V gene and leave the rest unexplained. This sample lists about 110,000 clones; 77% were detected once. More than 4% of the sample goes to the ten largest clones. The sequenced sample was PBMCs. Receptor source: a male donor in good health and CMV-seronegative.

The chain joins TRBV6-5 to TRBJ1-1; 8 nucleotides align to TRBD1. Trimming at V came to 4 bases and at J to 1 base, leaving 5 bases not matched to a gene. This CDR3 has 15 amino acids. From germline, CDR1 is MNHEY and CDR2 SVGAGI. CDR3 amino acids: CASSFDRGPNTEAFF. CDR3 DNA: TGTGCCAGCAGTTTCGACAGGGGCCCGAACACTGAAGCTTTCTTT.

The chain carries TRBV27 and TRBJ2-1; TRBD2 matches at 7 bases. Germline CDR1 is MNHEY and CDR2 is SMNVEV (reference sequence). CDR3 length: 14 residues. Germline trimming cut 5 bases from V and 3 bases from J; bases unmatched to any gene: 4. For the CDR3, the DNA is TGTGCCAGCAGTCCGGGACTACTCTACAATGAGCAGTTCTTC. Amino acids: CASSPGLLYNEQFF.

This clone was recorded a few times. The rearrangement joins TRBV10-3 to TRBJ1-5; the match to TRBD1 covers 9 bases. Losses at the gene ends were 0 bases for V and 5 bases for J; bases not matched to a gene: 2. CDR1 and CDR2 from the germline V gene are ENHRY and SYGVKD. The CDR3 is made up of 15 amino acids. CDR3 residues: CAISESGQGDQPQHF. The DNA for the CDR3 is TGTGCCATCAGTGAGTCGGGACAGGGCGATCAGCCCCAGCATTTT.

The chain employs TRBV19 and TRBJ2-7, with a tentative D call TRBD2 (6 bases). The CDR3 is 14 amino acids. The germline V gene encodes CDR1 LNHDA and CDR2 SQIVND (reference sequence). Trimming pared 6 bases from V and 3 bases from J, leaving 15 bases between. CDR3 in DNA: TGTGCCAGTAGCAGAGGGAGGTCACGCTACGAGCAGTACTTC. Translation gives CASSRGRSRYEQYF.

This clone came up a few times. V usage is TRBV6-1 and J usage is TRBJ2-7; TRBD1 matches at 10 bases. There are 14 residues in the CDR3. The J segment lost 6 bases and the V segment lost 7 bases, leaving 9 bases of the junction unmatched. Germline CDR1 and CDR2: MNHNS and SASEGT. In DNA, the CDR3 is TGTGCCAGCACGAAGGGGACAGGGGAGGGCGAGCAGTACTTC. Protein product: CASTKGTGEGEQYF.

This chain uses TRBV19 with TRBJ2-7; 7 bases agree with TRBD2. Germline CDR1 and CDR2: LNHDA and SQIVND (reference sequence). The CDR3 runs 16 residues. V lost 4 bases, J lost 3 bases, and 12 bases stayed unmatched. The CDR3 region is CASSSVSAGEYYEQYF. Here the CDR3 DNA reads TGTGCCAGTAGTAGCGTGTCGGCGGGAGAATACTACGAGCAGTACTTC.

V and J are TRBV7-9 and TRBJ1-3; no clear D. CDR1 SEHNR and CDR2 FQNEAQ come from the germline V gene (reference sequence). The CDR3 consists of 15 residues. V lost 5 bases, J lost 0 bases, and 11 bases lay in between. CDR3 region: CASSQLETSGNTIYF. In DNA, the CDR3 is TGTGCCAGCAGCCAGTTGGAGACCTCTGGAAACACCATATATTTT.

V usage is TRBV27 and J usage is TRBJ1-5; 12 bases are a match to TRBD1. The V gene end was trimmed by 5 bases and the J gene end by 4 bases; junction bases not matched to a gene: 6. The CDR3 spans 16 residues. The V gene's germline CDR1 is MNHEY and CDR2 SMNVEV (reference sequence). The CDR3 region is CASSPMGQGANQPQHF. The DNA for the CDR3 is TGTGCCAGCAGTCCCATGGGACAGGGGGCAAATCAGCCCCAGCATTTT.

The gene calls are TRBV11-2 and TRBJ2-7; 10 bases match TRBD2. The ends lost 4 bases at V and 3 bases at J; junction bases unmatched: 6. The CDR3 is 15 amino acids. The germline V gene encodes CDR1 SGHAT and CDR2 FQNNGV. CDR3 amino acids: CASSSVASGSYEQYF. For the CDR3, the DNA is TGTGCCAGCAGCTCAGTGGCTAGCGGGAGCTACGAGCAGTACTTC.

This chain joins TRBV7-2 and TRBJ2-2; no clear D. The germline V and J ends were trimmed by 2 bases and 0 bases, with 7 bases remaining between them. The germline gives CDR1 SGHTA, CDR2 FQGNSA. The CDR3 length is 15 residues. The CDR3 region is CASSLIESNTGELFF. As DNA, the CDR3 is TGTGCCAGCAGCTTAATAGAGTCGAACACCGGGGAGCTGTTTTTT.

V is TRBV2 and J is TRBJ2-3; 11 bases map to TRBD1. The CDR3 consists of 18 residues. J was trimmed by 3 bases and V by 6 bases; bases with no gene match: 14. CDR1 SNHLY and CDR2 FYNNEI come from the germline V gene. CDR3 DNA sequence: TGTGCCAGCAGCCGAGGGCCAGGACAGGGGGCTGTAACAGATACGCAGTATTTT. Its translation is CASSRGPGQGAVTDTQYF.

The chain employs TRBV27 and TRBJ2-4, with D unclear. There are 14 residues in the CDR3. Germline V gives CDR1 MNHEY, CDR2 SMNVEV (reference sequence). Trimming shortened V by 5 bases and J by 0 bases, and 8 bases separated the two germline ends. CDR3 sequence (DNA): TGTGCCAGCAGTACCGACTTAGCCAAAAACATTCAGTACTTC. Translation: CASSTDLAKNIQYF.

The CDR3 loop reads CASSPQGDYGYTF. CDR3 DNA: TGTGCCAGCTCACCACAAGGGGACTATGGCTACACCTTC. The chain carries TRBV18 and TRBJ1-2; a possible D gene is TRBD1 (5 bases). The germline V gene encodes CDR1 KGHSH and CDR2 LQKENI. V lost 1 base, J lost 3 bases, and 6 bases lay in between. The CDR3 runs to 13 residues.

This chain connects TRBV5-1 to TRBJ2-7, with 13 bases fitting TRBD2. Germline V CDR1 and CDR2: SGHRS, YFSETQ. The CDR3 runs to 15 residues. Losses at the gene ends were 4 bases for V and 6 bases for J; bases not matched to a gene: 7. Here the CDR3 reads CASSPGTSGVIEQYF. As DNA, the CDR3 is TGCGCCAGCAGCCCCGGGACTAGCGGGGTTATCGAGCAGTACTTC. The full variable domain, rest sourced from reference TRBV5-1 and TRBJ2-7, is KAGVTQTPRYLIKTRGQQVTLSCSPISGHRSVSWYQQTPGQGLQFLFEYFSETQRNKGNFPGRFSGRQFSNSRSEMNVSTLELGDSALYLCASSPGTSGVIEQYFGPGTRLTVT.

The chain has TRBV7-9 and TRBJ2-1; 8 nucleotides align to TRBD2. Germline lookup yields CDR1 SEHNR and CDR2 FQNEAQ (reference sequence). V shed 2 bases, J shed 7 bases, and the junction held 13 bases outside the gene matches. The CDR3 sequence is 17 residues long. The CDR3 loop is CASSLRRTSPFGNEQFF. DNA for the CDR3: TGTGCCAGCAGCTTAAGGCGGACTAGCCCTTTTGGGAATGAGCAGTTCTTC. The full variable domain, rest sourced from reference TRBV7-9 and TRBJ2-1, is DTGVSQNPRHKITKRGQNVTFRCDPISEHNRLYWYRQTLGQGPEFLTYFQNEAQLEKSRLLSDRFSAERPKGSFSTLEIQRTEQGDSAMYLCASSLRRTSPFGNEQFFGPGTRLTVL.

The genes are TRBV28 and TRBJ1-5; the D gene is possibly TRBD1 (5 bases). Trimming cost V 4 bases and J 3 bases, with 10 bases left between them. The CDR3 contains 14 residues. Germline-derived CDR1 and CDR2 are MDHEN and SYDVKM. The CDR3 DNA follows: TGTGCCAGCAGTTATCAGGGTTTCAATCAGCCCCAGCATTTT. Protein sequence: CASSYQGFNQPQHF. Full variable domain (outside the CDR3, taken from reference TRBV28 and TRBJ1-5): DVKVTQSSRYLVKRTGEKVFLECVQDMDHENMFWYRQDPGLGLRLIYFSYDVKMKEKGDIPEGYSVSREKKERFSLILESASTNQTSMYLCASSYQGFNQPQHFGDGTRLSIL.

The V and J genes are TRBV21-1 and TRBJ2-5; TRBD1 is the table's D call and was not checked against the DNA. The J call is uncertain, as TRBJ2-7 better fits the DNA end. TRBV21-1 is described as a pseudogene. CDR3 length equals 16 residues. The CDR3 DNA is TGTGCCAGCAGCAAAATTGGCGGACAGGGAACCTACGAGCAGTACTTC. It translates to CASSKIGGQGTYEQYF.

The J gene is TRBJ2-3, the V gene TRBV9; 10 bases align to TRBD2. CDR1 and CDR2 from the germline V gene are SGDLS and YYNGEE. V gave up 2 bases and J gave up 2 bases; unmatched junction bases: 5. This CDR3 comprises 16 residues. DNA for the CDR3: TGTGCCAGCAGCGTGCTAGCGGGAGCTGACACAGATACGCAGTATTTT. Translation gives CASSVLAGADTDTQYF.

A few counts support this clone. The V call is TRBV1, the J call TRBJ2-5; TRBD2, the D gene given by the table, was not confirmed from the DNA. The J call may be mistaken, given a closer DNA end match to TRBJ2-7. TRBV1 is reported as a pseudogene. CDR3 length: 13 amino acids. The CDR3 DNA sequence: TGCACCAGCAGCCAAAGTACTAGTTACGAGCAGTACTTC. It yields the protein CTSSQSTSYEQYF.

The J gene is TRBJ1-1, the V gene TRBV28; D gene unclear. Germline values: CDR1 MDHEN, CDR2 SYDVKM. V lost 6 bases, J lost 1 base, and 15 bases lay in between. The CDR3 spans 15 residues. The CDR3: CASRGGRGTNTEAFF. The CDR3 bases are TGTGCCAGCAGGGGCGGGCGGGGAACGAACACTGAAGCTTTCTTT.

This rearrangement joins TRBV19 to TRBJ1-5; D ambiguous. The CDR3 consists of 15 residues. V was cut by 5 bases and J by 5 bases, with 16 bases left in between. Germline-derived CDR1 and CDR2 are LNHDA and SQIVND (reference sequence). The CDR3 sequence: CASSGEGSGYQPQHF. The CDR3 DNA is TGTGCCAGTAGTGGGGAAGGATCGGGATATCAGCCCCAGCATTTT.

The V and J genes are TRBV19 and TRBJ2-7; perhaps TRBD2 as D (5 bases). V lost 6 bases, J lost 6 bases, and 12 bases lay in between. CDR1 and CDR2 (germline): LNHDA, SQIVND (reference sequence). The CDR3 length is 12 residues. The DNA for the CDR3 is TGTGCCAGTAGCACCTTCCGGGGCGAGCAGTACTTC. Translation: CASSTFRGEQYF.

The CDR3 DNA follows: TGTGCCAGCAGCTTAGGGGACAGACAAGAGACCCAGTACTTC. It encodes CASSLGDRQETQYF. V usage is TRBV7-7 and J usage is TRBJ2-5, with 7 bases lining up with TRBD1. Per the germline V gene, CDR1 is SSHAT and CDR2 is FNYEAQ (reference sequence). With V trimmed by 1 base and J by 2 bases, 1 base remained unmatched. The CDR3 runs 14 residues.

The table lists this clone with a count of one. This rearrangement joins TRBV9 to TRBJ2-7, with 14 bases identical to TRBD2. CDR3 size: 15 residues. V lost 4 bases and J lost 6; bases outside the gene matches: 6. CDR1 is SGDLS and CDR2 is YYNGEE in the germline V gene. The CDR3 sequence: CASSPMGLAGVEQYF. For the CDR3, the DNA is TGTGCCAGCAGCCCGATGGGACTAGCGGGAGTCGAGCAGTACTTC.

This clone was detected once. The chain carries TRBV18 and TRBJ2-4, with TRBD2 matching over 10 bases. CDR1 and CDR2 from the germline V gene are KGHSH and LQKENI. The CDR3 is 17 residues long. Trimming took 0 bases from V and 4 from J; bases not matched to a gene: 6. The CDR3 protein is CASSPPSKAGGKNIQYF. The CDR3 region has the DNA TGTGCCAGCTCACCACCTTCTAAAGCGGGAGGGAAAAACATTCAGTACTTC.

The CDR3 nucleotides read TGTGCCAGCAGCACGGGGGCCTACGAGCAGTACTTC. Translation: CASSTGAYEQYF. V and J are TRBV5-4 and TRBJ2-7, with a tentative D call TRBD2 (6 bases). Trimming pared 4 bases from V and 2 bases from J, leaving 7 bases between. Germline-derived CDR1 and CDR2 are SGHNT and YYREEE (reference sequence). The CDR3 is 12 residues long.